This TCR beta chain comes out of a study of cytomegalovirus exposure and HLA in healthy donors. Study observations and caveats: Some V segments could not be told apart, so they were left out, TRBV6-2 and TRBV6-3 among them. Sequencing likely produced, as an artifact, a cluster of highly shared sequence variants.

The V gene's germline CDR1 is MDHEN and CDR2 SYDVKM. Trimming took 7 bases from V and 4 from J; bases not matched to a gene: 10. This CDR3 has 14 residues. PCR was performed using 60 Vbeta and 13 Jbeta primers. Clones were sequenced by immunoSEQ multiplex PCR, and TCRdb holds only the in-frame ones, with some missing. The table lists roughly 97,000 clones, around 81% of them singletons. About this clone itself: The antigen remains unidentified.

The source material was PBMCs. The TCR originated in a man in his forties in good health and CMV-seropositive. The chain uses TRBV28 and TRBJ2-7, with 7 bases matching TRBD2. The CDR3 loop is CASIQGRVGYEQYF. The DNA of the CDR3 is TGTGCCAGCATCCAAGGGAGGGTGGGTTACGAGCAGTACTTC.